The rows below give T cell receptor beta chains drawn from one sample of a study of blood T cells in healthy people across ages. MiXCR, applied by TCRdb to the 5' RACE reads, yields one record per CDR3 protein. The data contain about 650,000 distinct CDR3 sequences, over 40% of them singletons. Sequencing used blood. The receptor set was obtained from a woman aged 80 or over in good health. Both conserved end residues are part of each CDR3. Each record gives: D gene, J gene, clone size, V gene, CDR3 DNA, CDR3 protein. A D gene is named only where the DNA matches it firmly. For some rows the clone size is stated as once, few or many, or as a class when expanded; others skip it.

- TRBJ2-1 many TRBV12-3/TRBV12-4 TGTGCCAGCAGTCCCCCTACCCCCTACAATGAGCAGTTCTTC CASSPPTPYNEQFF
TRBD2 TRBJ2-3 once TRBV6-6 TGTGCCAGCAGACGCAGTCCGGGGGGGCGCACAGATACGCAGTATTTT CASRRSPGGRTDTQYF
- TRBJ2-2 - TRBV20-1 TGCAGTGCTTCCACTAGGCGGGTAGGGACCGGGGAGCTGTTTTTT CSASTRRVGTGELFF
TRBD2 TRBJ2-7 - TRBV20-1 TGCAGTGCTAGCGGGGGGTCCTCCTACGAGCAGTACTTC CSASGGSSYEQYF
- TRBJ2-3 - TRBV5-1 TGCGCCAGCAACTTAGGGGCCAACACAGATACGCAGTATTTT CASNLGANTDTQYF
TRBD2 TRBJ2-7 many TRBV12-3/TRBV12-4 TGTGCCAGCAGTCTCCTCGGGACTAGCCCCTACGAGCAGTACTTC CASSLLGTSPYEQYF
TRBD2 TRBJ2-7 - TRBV6-1 TGTGCCAGCAGATCGATCAGCGGGAGGGGAACCTACGAGCAGTACTTC CASRSISGRGTYEQYF
- TRBJ1-2 few TRBV20-1 TGCAGTGCTAGAGGGGGGTCTGTTGGCTACACCTTC CSARGGSVGYTF
TRBD1 TRBJ2-1 few TRBV4-1 TGCGCCAGCAGCCATGAGCCCGGGACAGGGGAAGGCAATGAGCAGTTCTTC CASSHEPGTGEGNEQFF
- TRBJ1-5 few TRBV25-1 TGTGCCAGCAGTGAATGGGTAGGGGGATTATCTCAGCCCCAGCATTTT CASSEWVGGLSQPQHF
TRBD1 TRBJ2-1 many TRBV20-1 TGCAGTGCTAGCCGAATGGACAGGGGGCTCCACAATGAGCAGTTCTTC CSASRMDRGLHNEQFF
- TRBJ2-2 few TRBV5-1 TGCGCCAGCAGCTTGGAGATCGCAGGCGGGGAGCTGTTTTTT CASSLEIAGGELFF
- TRBJ2-1 - TRBV5-5 TGTGCCAGCAGCCGCCGTACAGGGGGAGGGGGCAATGAGCAGTTCTTC CASSRRTGGGGNEQFF
TRBD2 TRBJ2-7 few TRBV18 TGTGCCAGCTCACCTCAGACACCGGGACTAGCATCCCTCGAGCAGTACTTC CASSPQTPGLASLEQYF
- TRBJ2-4 - TRBV12-3/TRBV12-4 TGTGCCAGCAGTTCCAGTGGGGACATTCAGTACTTC CASSSSGDIQYF
- TRBJ2-2 - TRBV12-3/TRBV12-4 TGTGCCAGCAGTTTCCGGACCGTACGGACCGGGGAGCTGTTTTTT CASSFRTVRTGELFF
TRBD2 TRBJ2-1 - TRBV5-1 TGCGCCAGCAGCTCGCAGACCGGGACTAAGCAGTTCTTC CASSSQTGTKQFF
- TRBJ2-3 - TRBV2 TGTGCCTGTCAATTTAGCACAGATACGCAGTATTTT CACQFSTDTQYF
TRBD1 TRBJ1-5 - TRBV27 TGTGCCAGCAGCGCCAGACAGGGGAATAGCAATCAGCCCCAGCATTTT CASSARQGNSNQPQHF
TRBD2 TRBJ2-2 many TRBV29-1 TGCAGCGGTGGATCTAGCGGGACCGGGGAGCTGTTTTTT CSGGSSGTGELFF
TRBD1 TRBJ2-5 - TRBV12-3/TRBV12-4 TGTGCCAGCAGGGGTACAGGGGGAGAGACCCAGTACTTC CASRGTGGETQYF
TRBD2 TRBJ2-7 - TRBV7-9 TGTGCCAGCAGGCTAGCGGGAGGGAACTACGAGCAGTACTTC CASRLAGGNYEQYF
- TRBJ1-6 few TRBV20-1 TGCAGTGCTCTTCCTTCGTACCTGAGGACCTATAATTCACCCCTCCACTTT CSALPSYLRTYNSPLHF